These 18 T cell receptor beta chains were all obtained from the same sample, sequenced in a study of cytomegalovirus exposure and HLA in healthy donors. PCR amplification relied on 60 Vbeta primers (plus 13 Jbeta primers). Using immunoSEQ multiplex PCR, the repertoire was profiled, and TCRdb retains in-frame clones only, with some absent. The table lists some 67,000 clones, roughly 80% of them singletons, with 2.5% to 3.5% in the top ten. Sample: PBMCs. The source is a woman aged 30 to 39 in good health and CMV-seronegative.

V gene TRBV5-1 combines with J gene TRBJ2-2; no reliable D call. The V end lost 0 bases, the J end lost 1 base, and 7 bases lay between the germline ends. The CDR3 runs 15 residues. In germline, CDR1 is SGHRS, CDR2 YFSETQ. Written as DNA, the CDR3 is TGCGCCAGCAGCTTGGATAGCCGGAACACCGGGGAGCTGTTTTTT. Protein sequence: CASSLDSRNTGELFF.

The CDR3 loop reads CASRSQGAGSPLHF. The CDR3 nucleotides are TGTGCCAGCAGATCACAGGGGGCAGGGTCACCCCTCCACTTT. The chain is built from TRBV2 and TRBJ1-6; 9 bases match TRBD1. Germline CDR1 is SNHLY and CDR2 is FYNNEI. After removal of 6 bases from V and 10 bases from J, the junction contained 7 bases not matched to a gene. The length of the CDR3 is 14 residues.

V is TRBV2 and J is TRBJ1-6; 9 bases match TRBD1. CDR3 length: 13 residues. CDR1 and CDR2 (germline): SNHLY, FYNNEI. The V and J ends lost 4 bases and 11 bases, in that order; junction bases with no gene match: 3. The CDR3 loop is CASSGDRAAPLHF. The CDR3 DNA sequence: TGTGCCAGCAGTGGGGACAGGGCAGCACCCCTCCACTTT. Full variable domain (outside the CDR3, taken from reference TRBV2 and TRBJ1-6): EPEVTQTPSHQVTQMGQEVILRCVPISNHLYFYWYRQILGQKVEFLVSFYNNEISEKSEIFDDQFSVERPDGSNFTLKIRSTKLEDSAMYFCASSGDRAAPLHFGNGTRLTVT.

V is TRBV18 and J is TRBJ2-7; D gene ambiguous. Germline loops: CDR1 KGHSH, CDR2 LQKENI. The CDR3 has 13 amino acids. With 2 bases removed from V and 10 bases from J, the gap between germline ends came to 15 bases. The CDR3 spells CASSPAELRLQYF. The CDR3 DNA sequence: TGTGCCAGCTCACCAGCCGAACTTAGACTCCAGTACTTC.

This clone was observed once. This chain uses TRBV5-1 with TRBJ1-2; D is unclear. The V and J ends lost 0 bases and 0 bases respectively, with 9 bases between them. Germline CDR1 and CDR2: SGHRS and YFSETQ. The length of the CDR3 is 15 residues. For the CDR3, the DNA is TGCGCCAGCAGCTTGGTGGCAGGATCTAACTATGGCTACACCTTC. This sequence encodes CASSLVAGSNYGYTF.

The chain joins TRBV7-9 to TRBJ2-7, with a possible D match to TRBD1 (6 bases). Looked up from germline, CDR1 is SEHNR and CDR2 is FQNEAQ (reference sequence). The CDR3 has 15 residues. Between the trimmed V and J ends, which lost 0 bases and 4 bases, there was a span of 13 bases. The DNA for the CDR3 is TGTGCCAGCAGCTTAGCAGGACAGTGGGGTTACGAGCAGTACTTC. It encodes CASSLAGQWGYEQYF.

V is TRBV5-1 and J is TRBJ1-1; TRBD1 agrees at 10 bases. Trimming removed 4 bases from V and 0 bases from J; junction bases left unmatched: 6. Germline CDR1 SGHRS, CDR2 YFSETQ. The CDR3 extends over 16 amino acids. In DNA form, the CDR3 reads TGCGCCAGCAGCCCCTGGGACAGGGGCCTGAACACTGAAGCTTTCTTT. Translated: CASSPWDRGLNTEAFF.

The chain links TRBV6-6 to TRBJ1-1, with 8 positions matching TRBD1. CDR3 length: 14 residues. From germline, CDR1 is MNHNY and CDR2 SVGAGI (reference sequence). With 5 bases clipped from V and 3 bases from J, the junction kept 5 bases outside the gene matches. DNA of the CDR3: TGTGCCAGCAGTAAGGACAGGGTCGACACTGAAGCTTTCTTT. Amino acid sequence: CASSKDRVDTEAFF.

The chain couples TRBV5-1 to TRBJ2-1; tentatively, D is TRBD2 (6 bases). V was pared by 5 bases and J by 6 bases, with 15 bases between. The CDR3 has 14 amino acids. Germline CDR1 reads SGHRS; CDR2 reads YFSETQ. The CDR3 region has the DNA TGCGCCAGCAGTTCAACCGTCGGGGGCAATGAGCAGTTCTTC. Residues: CASSSTVGGNEQFF.

The chain has TRBV29-1 and TRBJ2-5; TRBD1 matches 7 bases. Trimming at V came to 4 bases and at J to 3 bases, leaving 5 bases not matched to a gene. The CDR3 is 13 amino acids. Germline lookup yields CDR1 SQVTM and CDR2 ANQGSEA. CDR3 nucleotide sequence: TGCAGCGTTGCCCGGACAGGAGAAGAGACCCAGTACTTC. It yields the protein CSVARTGEETQYF.

The V and J genes are TRBV28 and TRBJ1-2; D unclear. Trimming removed 6 bases from V and 7 bases from J, with 9 bases in between. CDR1 is MDHEN, CDR2 SYDVKM, per germline. The CDR3 is made up of 11 amino acids. For the CDR3, the DNA is TGTGCCAGCAGCGGCGGGATTGGCTACACCTTC. Translated, it gives CASSGGIGYTF.

This clone has a handful of counts. The chain has TRBV5-1 and TRBJ1-2; 7 positions agree with TRBD1. The V gene end was trimmed by 2 bases and the J gene end by 6 bases; junction bases not matched to a gene: 4. Per the germline V gene, CDR1 is SGHRS and CDR2 is YFSETQ. The CDR3 has 13 residues. The CDR3 bases are TGCGCCAGCAGCTTCAGCAGGGGGAATGGCTACACCTTC. Protein: CASSFSRGNGYTF.

This sequence joins TRBV7-8 and TRBJ2-2, with a weak D call TRBD1 (5 bases). The CDR3 is 12 amino acids. The V end lost 4 bases, the J end lost 8 bases, and 8 bases lay between the germline ends. Germline CDR1 is SGHVS and CDR2 is FQNEAQ. CDR3 in amino acids: CASSSRGGELFF. In DNA, the CDR3 is TGTGCCAGCAGCTCTAGGGGTGGGGAGCTGTTTTTT. The full variable domain, completed using reference TRBV7-8 and TRBJ2-2, is GAGVSQSPRYKVAKRGQDVALRCDPISGHVSLFWYQQALGQGPEFLTYFQNEAQLDKSGLPSDRFFAERPEGSVSTLKIQRTQQEDSAVYLCASSSRGGELFFGEGSRLTVL.

The chain uses TRBV25-1 and TRBJ2-7, with D tentatively TRBD1 (5 bases). Trimming pared 3 bases from V and 2 bases from J, leaving 17 bases between. The germline CDR1 and CDR2 sequences are MGHDK and SYGVNS. The CDR3 is 16 residues long. In nucleotides, the CDR3 is TGTGCCAGCAGTGACCCCCAGGGTATACACCCCTACGAGCAGTACTTC. Translation gives CASSDPQGIHPYEQYF.

The CDR3 DNA is TGTGCCAGTAGTATTGGAGGGGGCCTGGACACTGAAGCTTTCTTT. This encodes CASSIGGGLDTEAFF. The chain uses TRBV19 and TRBJ1-1; TRBD1 matches 7 bases. The V gene's germline CDR1 is LNHDA and CDR2 SQIVND (reference sequence). The V gene end was trimmed by 3 bases and the J gene end by 3 bases; junction bases not matched to a gene: 7. The CDR3 has 15 residues.

The CDR3 sequence: CASSLGGGGAYYEQYF. CDR3 nucleotide sequence: TGTGCCAGCAGCTTAGGCGGCGGGGGGGCTTATTACGAGCAGTACTTC. The chain joins TRBV7-2 to TRBJ2-7; 9 bases align to TRBD2. The CDR3 sequence is 16 residues long. Germline CDR1 is SGHTA and CDR2 is FQGNSA. V lost 1 base, J lost 4 bases, and 8 bases stayed unmatched.

V and J are TRBV6-1 and TRBJ2-7, with 7 positions matching TRBD2. CDR1 and CDR2 from the germline V gene are MNHNS and SASEGT. This CDR3 region has 15 residues. With V trimmed by 3 bases and J by 1 base, 6 bases remained unmatched. The CDR3 loop is CASSEGGIPSYEQYF. The CDR3 bases are TGTGCCAGCAGTGAGGGAGGGATCCCTTCCTACGAGCAGTACTTC.

The gene calls are TRBV6-6 and TRBJ1-2; perhaps TRBD1 as D (5 bases). This CDR3 has 15 residues. Germline loops: CDR1 MNHNY, CDR2 SVGAGI (reference sequence). The V and J ends lost 0 bases and 4 bases respectively, with 12 bases between them. CDR3 protein: CASSYSGGGTYGYTF. The CDR3 region has the DNA TGTGCCAGCAGTTACTCTGGTGGAGGGACCTATGGCTACACCTTC.